This T cell receptor beta chain comes out of a study of T cells in Graves' hyperthyroidism and ophthalmopathy. V was trimmed by 7 bases and J by 9 bases, leaving 19 bases between them. Per the germline V gene, CDR1 is DFQATT and CDR2 is SNEGSKA (reference sequence). CDR3 length: 13 amino acids. It was RNA transcripts that yielded the amplified TCR beta CDR3 regions. The study used the HTBI primer set for a first-round RT-PCR of the TCR CDR3. Using its own MiXCR run on the multiplex PCR reads, TCRdb lists one record per CDR3 protein. Found here are about 600,000 distinct CDR3 sequences, approximately 15% of them singletons; the top ten hold less than 3.5%.

The sequenced sample was blood. The source is a woman between 35 and 50 years old with Graves' ophthalmopathy. This sequence joins TRBV20-1 and TRBJ2-1, with D possibly called TRBD1 or TRBD2 (6 bases each). The CDR3 sequence: CSVRGPVVTEQFF. DNA of the CDR3: TGCAGTGTTCGGGGGCCGGTTGTTACTGAGCAGTTCTTC.